These 2 T cell receptor beta chains share one sample of origin, sequenced in a study of T cell responses to AZD1222 COVID-19 vaccine. Produced via immunoSEQ multiplex PCR; TCRdb's table is partial and in-frame only. Of over 110,000 clones listed, 80% to 90% are singletons. The specimen was peripheral blood, collected on day 0 of AZD1222 vaccination. The receptor set was obtained from an adult in good health.

The chain couples TRBV7-8 to TRBJ2-5, with D tentatively TRBD1 (5 bases). Germline CDR1 reads SGHVS; CDR2 reads FQNEAQ. The length of the CDR3 is 15 residues. The V end lost 5 bases, the J end lost 2 bases, and 15 bases lay between the germline ends. The CDR3 region has the DNA TGTGCCAGCAGCCCAAGGGGCGGAAAACAAGAGACCCAGTACTTC. Amino acid sequence: CASSPRGGKQETQYF.

In the case of this clone: Other DNA variants within this sample encode the same CDR3. The genes are TRBV28 and TRBJ2-2; D not certain. Per the germline V gene, CDR1 is MDHEN and CDR2 is SYDVKM. Trimming shortened V by 2 bases and J by 2 bases, and 0 bases separated the two germline ends. The CDR3 runs 12 residues. In DNA, the CDR3 is TGTGCCAGCAGTTTAAACACCGGGGAGCTGTTTTTT. Its protein product is CASSLNTGELFF.